One and the same sample provided the 25 T cell receptor beta chains below, sequenced in a study of Ad26.COV2.S vaccination and SARS-CoV-2 variants. Data came from immunoSEQ multiplex PCR; TCRdb stores just in-frame clones and leaves some out. The profile shows hundreds of thousands of clones, 83% of them singletons. The treatment here: over 15 received Ad26.COV2.S at low or high dose, single or two shots; 5 received placebo; per-sample allocation not given. Repertoires come from day 63 after the first vaccine or placebo injection. The specimen was peripheral blood, collected in a trial of Ad26.COV2.S vaccine versus placebo. The receptors shown here come from a person between 18 and 65 years old who received the Ad26.COV2.S COVID-19 vaccine or a placebo.

The chain employs TRBV3-1 (or the pseudogene TRBV3-2) and TRBJ1-2, with 8 positions matching TRBD1. The germline V gene encodes CDR1 LGHDT and CDR2 YNNKEL (reference sequence). The CDR3 loop spans 16 amino acids. J lost 7 bases, V lost 2 bases, and 12 bases had no gene match. The CDR3 protein is CASSQRAGQGTSGYTF. CDR3 in DNA: TGTGCCAGCAGCCAACGAGCCGGACAGGGTACAAGTGGCTACACCTTC.

The rearrangement joins TRBV7-2 to TRBJ1-2; weak D call: TRBD1 (6 bases). The CDR3 extends over 12 amino acids. V dropped 3 bases and J dropped 8 bases, with 10 bases sitting between them. From germline, CDR1 is SGHTA and CDR2 FQGNSA. This CDR3 is CASSFGGGGYTF. The CDR3, as DNA: TGTGCCAGCAGCTTCGGGGGGGGCGGCTACACCTTC.

This rearrangement joins TRBV7-2 to TRBJ2-1; D remains unclear. This CDR3 is built from 15 residues. Germline V gives CDR1 SGHTA, CDR2 FQGNSA. V lost 5 bases and J 8 bases, leaving 19 bases between the germline ends. This CDR3 is CASSPRSVGAYEQFF. In DNA, the CDR3 is TGTGCCAGCAGCCCTCGCTCGGTAGGAGCATATGAGCAGTTCTTC.

The CDR3 protein is CASSLRGFF. The CDR3 bases are TGTGCCAGCAGCCTCCGGGGTTTCTTT. The V gene is TRBV7-8, the J gene TRBJ1-1; D gene ambiguous. Germline CDR1 SGHVS, CDR2 FQNEAQ. CDR3 length equals 9 residues. Trimming shortened V by 5 bases and J by 13 bases, and 8 bases separated the two germline ends.

V gene TRBV7-6 combines with J gene TRBJ1-1; D is perhaps TRBD1 (5 bases). The CDR3 is 15 amino acids. CDR1 SGHVS and CDR2 FNYEAQ come from the germline V gene. Trimming cost V 4 bases and J 3 bases, with 15 bases left between them. The CDR3 DNA is TGTGCCAGCAGCTCCCGGCAGGGTCCGGACACTGAAGCTTTCTTT. Translated, it gives CASSSRQGPDTEAFF. The complete variable domain, with remaining parts taken from reference TRBV7-6 and TRBJ1-1, reads GAGVSQSPRYKVTKRGQDVALRCDPISGHVSLYWYRQALGQGPEFLTYFNYEAQQDKSGLPNDRFSAERPEGSISTLTIQRTEQRDSAMYRCASSSRQGPDTEAFFGQGTRLTVV.

The chain links TRBV5-4 to TRBJ2-1; D may correspond to TRBD1 or TRBD2 (5 bases each). Trimming cost V 2 bases and J 8 bases, with 11 bases left between them. CDR3 length: 13 residues. Germline lookup yields CDR1 SGHNT and CDR2 YYREEE (reference sequence). CDR3 DNA: TGTGCCAGCAGCTTTCCCGGGGACGATGAGCAGTTCTTC. It specifies CASSFPGDDEQFF.

This chain links TRBV2 with TRBJ2-7, with D possibly matching TRBD1 (6 bases). V was pared by 6 bases and J by 4 bases, with 13 bases between. Germline values: CDR1 SNHLY, CDR2 FYNNEI. CDR3 length equals 13 residues. The CDR3 DNA follows: TGTGCCAGCAGGGGGGACACCAGATACGAGCAGTACTTC. It translates to CASRGDTRYEQYF.

The CDR3 DNA reads as TGTGCCAGCAGCCCCCTTACCGGGACAGGGGTTGGCTACACCTTC. It encodes CASSPLTGTGVGYTF. The chain couples TRBV5-6 to TRBJ1-2; 10 nucleotides match TRBD1. Germline CDR1 reads SGHDT; CDR2 reads YYEEEE. Trimming cost V 4 bases and J 7 bases; bases outside gene matches: 10. The CDR3 spans 15 residues. Based on the CDR3 plus reference TRBV5-6 and TRBJ1-2, the full variable domain is DAGVTQSPTHLIKTRGQQVTLRCSPKSGHDTVSWYQQALGQGPQFIFQYYEEEERQRGNFPDRFSGHQFPNYSSELNVNALLLGDSALYLCASSPLTGTGVGYTFGSGTRLTVV.

The sample holds a few counts of this clone. The rearrangement joins TRBV19 to TRBJ1-6, with a weak D call TRBD1 (6 bases). This CDR3 is built from 15 residues. The germline V gene encodes CDR1 LNHDA and CDR2 SQIVND (reference sequence). Trimming left V 6 bases short and J 9 bases short, with 18 bases between. The CDR3, as DNA: TGTGCCAGTAGCAAAGGGGGTGCTGGAAGTTCACCCCTCCACTTT. Translated: CASSKGGAGSSPLHF.

Points on this clone: Other DNA variants within this sample encode the same CDR3. V and J are TRBV30 and TRBJ1-1, with D unclear. The V end lost 4 bases, the J end lost 1 base, and 4 bases lay between the germline ends. Per the germline V gene, CDR1 is GTSNPN and CDR2 is SVGIG (reference sequence). The CDR3 covers 11 residues. CDR3 region: CAWKGNTEAFF. The CDR3 nucleotides read TGTGCCTGGAAAGGGAACACTGAAGCTTTCTTT.

The chain joins TRBV24-1 to TRBJ1-1; 7 bases agree with TRBD1. V was clipped by 3 bases and J by 11 bases; unmatched bases: 8. CDR1 and CDR2 from the germline V gene are KGHDR and SFDVKD. The CDR3 is 13 residues long. This CDR3 reads CATSDDGRGAAFF. The CDR3 nucleotides are TGTGCCACCAGTGATGACGGCAGGGGGGCGGCTTTCTTT.

This chain connects TRBV19 to TRBJ1-3; 7 nucleotides agree with TRBD1. The CDR3 runs 15 residues. Germline V gene sequence: CDR1 LNHDA, CDR2 SQIVND (reference sequence). The ends lost 5 bases at V and 0 bases at J; junction bases unmatched: 4. For the CDR3, the DNA is TGTGCCAGTAGTCCGGGGACAGCCTCTGGAAACACCATATATTTT. Its translation is CASSPGTASGNTIYF. Variable domain in full (rest from reference TRBV19 and TRBJ1-3): DGGITQSPKYLFRKEGQNVTLSCEQNLNHDAMYWYRQDPGQGLRLIYYSQIVNDFQKGDIAEGYSVSREKKESFPLTVTSAQKNPTAFYLCASSPGTASGNTIYFGEGSWLTVV.

This rearrangement joins TRBV18 to TRBJ1-5; D ambiguous. Deletions cut 3 bases from V and 0 bases from J, with 9 bases between. CDR1 is KGHSH and CDR2 is LQKENI in the germline V gene. There are 15 residues in the CDR3. The DNA of the CDR3 is TGTGCCAGCTCACCGGCAAGCTATAGCAATCAGCCCCAGCATTTT. Its protein is CASSPASYSNQPQHF.

The CDR3 DNA sequence: TGCGCCAGCAGCTCCACCGGGACTACCTCTTACGATACGCAGTATTTT. The encoded protein is CASSSTGTTSYDTQYF. The rearrangement links TRBV5-1 to TRBJ2-3; 7 bases line up with TRBD2. J lost 6 bases, V lost 3 bases, and 13 bases had no gene match. The CDR3 consists of 16 residues. Germline V CDR1 and CDR2: SGHRS, YFSETQ.

This sequence joins TRBV18 and TRBJ2-7, with 10 positions matching TRBD1. This CDR3 region has 16 residues. In germline, CDR1 is KGHSH, CDR2 LQKENI. The junction had 12 bases not matched to a gene; V was cut back by 4 bases and J by 6 bases. The CDR3 reads CASSLFTGQGTSEQYF. The CDR3 coding sequence is TGTGCCAGCTCACTCTTCACGGGACAGGGGACCTCCGAGCAGTACTTC.

V usage is TRBV5-6 and J usage is TRBJ2-4, with TRBD2 as a possible D gene (5 bases). The CDR3 is made up of 14 amino acids. V lost 2 bases and J 8 bases, leaving 14 bases between the germline ends. Per the germline V gene, CDR1 is SGHDT and CDR2 is YYEEEE. In DNA form, the CDR3 reads TGTGCCAGCAGCTTAAGTCTCACCGGGGACATTCAGTACTTC. As protein: CASSLSLTGDIQYF.

The V and J genes are TRBV5-1 and TRBJ2-7, with 8 nucleotides matching TRBD1. The J segment lost 3 bases and the V segment lost 7 bases, leaving 3 bases of the junction unmatched. CDR3 length: 12 amino acids. Germline V gene lookup returns CDR1 SGHRS and CDR2 YFSETQ. CDR3 sequence (DNA): TGCGCCAGCGGCGGACAGGGCTACGAGCAGTACTTC. Its translation: CASGGQGYEQYF.

The chain recombines TRBV11-2 with TRBJ2-5; D not resolved. CDR1 and CDR2 (germline): SGHAT, FQNNGV. This CDR3 comprises 15 residues. Trimming pared 3 bases from V and 0 bases from J, leaving 11 bases between. CDR3 region: CASSLARFNQETQYF. CDR3 coding DNA: TGTGCCAGCAGCTTGGCTCGGTTCAACCAAGAGACCCAGTACTTC.

The CDR3 DNA reads as TGTGCCAGCAGTGATTCAGGGTCAGGGGCCAACGTCCTGACTTTC. This translates into CASSDSGSGANVLTF. The chain has TRBV2 and TRBJ2-6, with D perhaps TRBD1 (5 bases). The germline V and J ends were trimmed by 3 bases and 4 bases, with 10 bases remaining between them. Germline V gives CDR1 SNHLY, CDR2 FYNNEI. The CDR3 spans 15 residues.

The chain has TRBV7-3 and TRBJ1-5; no clear D gene. Trimming took off 0 bases at V and 6 bases at J, with 9 bases between the two ends. Germline CDR1 SGHTA, CDR2 FQGTGA. The CDR3 sequence is 14 residues long. CDR3 region: CASSLTPFGQPQHF. The DNA of the CDR3 is TGTGCCAGCAGCTTAACCCCATTTGGTCAGCCCCAGCATTTT.

The V call is TRBV5-4, the J call TRBJ2-1; no clear D gene. The CDR3 covers 13 residues. The V gene lost 0 bases and the J gene lost 5 bases, with 6 bases spanning the gap. CDR1 SGHNT and CDR2 YYREEE come from the germline V gene (reference sequence). CDR3 bases: TGTGCCAGCAGCTTGGTAGGGAACAATGAGCAGTTCTTC. This sequence encodes CASSLVGNNEQFF.

The V and J genes are TRBV3-1 (or the pseudogene TRBV3-2) and TRBJ1-2; D is ambiguous. The V and J ends lost 4 bases and 8 bases respectively, with 11 bases between them. This CDR3 is built from 12 residues. Germline lookup yields CDR1 LGHDT and CDR2 YNNKEL (reference sequence). The CDR3 nucleotides read TGTGCCAGCAGCCTTGGCTTGGGAGGCTACACCTTC. Translating gives CASSLGLGGYTF.

The genes are TRBV7-9 and TRBJ2-2, with D possibly being TRBD1 (6 bases). The CDR3 runs 14 residues. Germline CDR1 reads SEHNR; CDR2 reads FQNEAQ (reference sequence). Trimming left V 8 bases short and J 4 bases short, with 14 bases between. CDR3 bases: TGTGCCAGCGGCAGGGGCGCGGTCACCGGGGAGCTGTTTTTT. This gives the protein CASGRGAVTGELFF.

This chain links TRBV7-3 with TRBJ2-1; maybe TRBD2 (6 bases). V dropped 3 bases and J dropped 0 bases, with 12 bases sitting between them. Germline loops: CDR1 SGHTA, CDR2 FQGTGA. The CDR3 runs to 16 residues. The chain's CDR3 is CASSFRGGDSYNEQFF. The CDR3 nucleotides are TGTGCCAGCAGCTTTAGAGGCGGGGACTCCTACAATGAGCAGTTCTTC.

The chain is built from TRBV7-9 and TRBJ2-7; 11 nucleotides line up with TRBD2. The germline V gene has CDR1 SEHNR and CDR2 FQNEAQ (reference sequence). V lost 1 base and J lost 5; bases outside the gene matches: 7. The CDR3 runs to 16 residues. The CDR3 coding sequence is TGTGCCAGCAGCTTAGGACTAGCGGGAAAAGTAAACGAGCAGTACTTC. Residues: CASSLGLAGKVNEQYF.